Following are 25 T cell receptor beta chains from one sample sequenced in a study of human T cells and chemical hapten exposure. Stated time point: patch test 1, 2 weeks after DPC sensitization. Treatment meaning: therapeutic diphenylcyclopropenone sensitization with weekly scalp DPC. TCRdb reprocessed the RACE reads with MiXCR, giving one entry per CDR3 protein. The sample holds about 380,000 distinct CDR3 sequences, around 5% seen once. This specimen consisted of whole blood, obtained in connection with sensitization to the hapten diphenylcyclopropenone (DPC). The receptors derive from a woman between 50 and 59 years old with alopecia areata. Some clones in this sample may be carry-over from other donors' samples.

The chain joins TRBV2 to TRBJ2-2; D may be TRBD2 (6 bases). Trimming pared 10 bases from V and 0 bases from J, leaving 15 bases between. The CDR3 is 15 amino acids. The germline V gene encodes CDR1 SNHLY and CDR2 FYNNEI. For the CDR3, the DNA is TGTGCCACCCTTATATCGGGGGCGAACACCGGGGAGCTGTTTTTT. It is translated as CATLISGANTGELFF.

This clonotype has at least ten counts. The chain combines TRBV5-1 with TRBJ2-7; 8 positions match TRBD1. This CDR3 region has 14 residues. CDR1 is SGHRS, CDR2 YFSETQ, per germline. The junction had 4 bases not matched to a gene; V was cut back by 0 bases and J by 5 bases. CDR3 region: CASSLVQGANEQYF. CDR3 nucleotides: TGCGCCAGCAGCTTGGTTCAGGGGGCTAACGAGCAGTACTTC.

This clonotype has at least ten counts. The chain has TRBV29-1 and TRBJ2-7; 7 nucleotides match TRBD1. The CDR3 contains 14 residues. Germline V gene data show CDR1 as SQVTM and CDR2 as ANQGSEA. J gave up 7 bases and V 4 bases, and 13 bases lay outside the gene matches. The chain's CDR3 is CSVGGSTGIGEQYF. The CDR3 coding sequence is TGCAGCGTTGGGGGGTCGACAGGGATCGGGGAGCAGTACTTC.

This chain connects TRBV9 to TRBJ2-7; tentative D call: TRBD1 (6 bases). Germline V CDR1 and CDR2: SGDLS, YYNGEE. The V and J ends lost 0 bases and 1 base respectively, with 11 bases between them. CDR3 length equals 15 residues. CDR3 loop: CASSVGAGQSYEQYF. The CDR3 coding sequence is TGTGCCAGCAGCGTAGGAGCCGGACAGTCCTACGAGCAGTACTTC.

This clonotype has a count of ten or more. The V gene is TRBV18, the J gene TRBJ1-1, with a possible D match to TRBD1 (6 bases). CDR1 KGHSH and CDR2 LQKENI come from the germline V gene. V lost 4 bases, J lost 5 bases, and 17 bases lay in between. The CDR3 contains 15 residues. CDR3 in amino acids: CASSLRRGPGTEAFF. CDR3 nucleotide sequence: TGTGCCAGCTCACTACGGCGGGGGCCGGGGACTGAAGCTTTCTTT.

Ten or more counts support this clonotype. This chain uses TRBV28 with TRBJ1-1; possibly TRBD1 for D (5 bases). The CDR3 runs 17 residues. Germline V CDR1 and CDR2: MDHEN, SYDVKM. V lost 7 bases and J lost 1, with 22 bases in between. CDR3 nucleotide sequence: TGTGCCAGCACTAAGATTACCGGGGCCCAGAGGAACACTGAAGCTTTCTTT. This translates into CASTKITGAQRNTEAFF.

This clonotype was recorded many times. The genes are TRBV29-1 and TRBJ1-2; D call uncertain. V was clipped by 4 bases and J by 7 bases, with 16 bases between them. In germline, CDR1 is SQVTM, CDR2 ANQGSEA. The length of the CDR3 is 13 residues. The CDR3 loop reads CSVVIRAVPGYTF. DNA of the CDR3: TGCAGCGTTGTTATTCGGGCAGTTCCTGGCTACACCTTC. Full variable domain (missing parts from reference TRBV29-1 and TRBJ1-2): SAVISQKPSRDICQRGTSLTIQCQVDSQVTMMFWYRQQPGQSLTLIATANQGSEATYESGFVIDKFPISRPNLTFSTLTVSNMSPEDSSIYLCSVVIRAVPGYTFGSGTRLTVV.

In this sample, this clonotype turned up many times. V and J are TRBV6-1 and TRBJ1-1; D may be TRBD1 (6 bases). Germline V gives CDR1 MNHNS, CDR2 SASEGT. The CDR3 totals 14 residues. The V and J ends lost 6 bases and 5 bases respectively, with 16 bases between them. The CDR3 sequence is CASRQRDQGTEAFF. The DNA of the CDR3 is TGTGCCAGCAGGCAAAGGGATCAGGGGACTGAAGCTTTCTTT.

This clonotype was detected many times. CDR3 DNA sequence: TGTGCCAGCAGTTACGGCCCGCTAGCAACAGATACGCAGTATTTT. Protein sequence: CASSYGPLATDTQYF. The chain links TRBV6-2 or TRBV6-3 to TRBJ2-3; the D gene is possibly TRBD2 (5 bases). Per the germline V gene, CDR1 is MNHEY and CDR2 is SVGEGT. The CDR3 has 15 residues. Trimming took off 2 bases at V and 3 bases at J, with 12 bases between the two ends.

The CDR3, as DNA: TGCGCCAGCAGCTTGTCTAGCGGGAGAGGGGTGGAGACCCAGTACTTC. It codes for CASSLSSGRGVETQYF. This sequence joins TRBV5-1 and TRBJ2-5, with 10 bases matching TRBD2. After removal of 1 base from V and 5 bases from J, the junction contained 8 bases not matched to a gene. The length of the CDR3 is 16 residues. Germline assignment: CDR1 SGHRS and CDR2 YFSETQ.

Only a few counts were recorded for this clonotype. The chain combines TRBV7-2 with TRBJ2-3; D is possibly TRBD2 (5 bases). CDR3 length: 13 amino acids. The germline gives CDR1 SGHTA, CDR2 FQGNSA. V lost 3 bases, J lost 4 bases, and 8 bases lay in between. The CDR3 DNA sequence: TGTGCCAGCAGCTTTGAGGGTCCAGATACGCAGTATTTT. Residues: CASSFEGPDTQYF.

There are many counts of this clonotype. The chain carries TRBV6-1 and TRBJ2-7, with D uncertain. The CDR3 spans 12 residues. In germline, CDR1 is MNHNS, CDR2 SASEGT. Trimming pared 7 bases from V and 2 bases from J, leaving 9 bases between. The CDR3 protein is CASTVTAYEQYF. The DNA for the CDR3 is TGTGCCAGCACAGTTACGGCCTACGAGCAGTACTTC.

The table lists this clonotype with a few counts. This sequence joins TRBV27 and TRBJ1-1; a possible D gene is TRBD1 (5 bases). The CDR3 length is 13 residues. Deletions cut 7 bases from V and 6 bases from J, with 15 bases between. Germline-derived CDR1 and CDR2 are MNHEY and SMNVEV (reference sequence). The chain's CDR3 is CASTPQGPAEAFF. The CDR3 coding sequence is TGTGCCAGCACCCCCCAGGGACCGGCTGAAGCTTTCTTT.

The CDR3 spells CASSTSTGGTGELFF. The CDR3 DNA reads TGTGCCAGCTCAACATCGACAGGCGGCACCGGGGAGCTGTTTTTT. This rearrangement joins TRBV18 to TRBJ2-2; the D gene is possibly TRBD1 (6 bases). The CDR3 has 15 amino acids. Germline V CDR1 and CDR2: KGHSH, LQKENI. V gave up 5 bases and J gave up 4 bases, with 14 bases separating them.

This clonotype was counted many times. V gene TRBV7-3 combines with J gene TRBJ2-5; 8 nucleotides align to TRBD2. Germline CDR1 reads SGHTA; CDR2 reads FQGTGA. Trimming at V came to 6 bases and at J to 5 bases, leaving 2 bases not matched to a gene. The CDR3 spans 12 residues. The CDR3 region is CASSSGGETQYF. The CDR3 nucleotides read TGTGCCAGCAGTTCGGGGGGGGAGACCCAGTACTTC.

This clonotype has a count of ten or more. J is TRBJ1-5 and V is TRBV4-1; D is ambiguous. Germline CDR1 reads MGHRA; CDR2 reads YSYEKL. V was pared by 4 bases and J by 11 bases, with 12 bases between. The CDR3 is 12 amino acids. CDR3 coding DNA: TGCGCCAGCAGCCCACGTTTGTGGGCCCAGCATTTT. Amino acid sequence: CASSPRLWAQHF.

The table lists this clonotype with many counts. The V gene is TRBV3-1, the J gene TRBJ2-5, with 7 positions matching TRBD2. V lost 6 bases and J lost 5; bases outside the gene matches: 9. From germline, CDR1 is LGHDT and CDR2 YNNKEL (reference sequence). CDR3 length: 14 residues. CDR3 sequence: CASSRLALEETQYF. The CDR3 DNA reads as TGTGCCAGCAGTCGACTAGCTTTAGAGGAGACCCAGTACTTC.

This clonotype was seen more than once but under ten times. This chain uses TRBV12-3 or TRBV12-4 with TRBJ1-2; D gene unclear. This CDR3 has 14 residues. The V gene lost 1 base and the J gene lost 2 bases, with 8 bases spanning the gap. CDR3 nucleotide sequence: TGTGCCAGCAGTTTAGGAGACTGGAACTATGGCTACACCTTC. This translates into CASSLGDWNYGYTF.

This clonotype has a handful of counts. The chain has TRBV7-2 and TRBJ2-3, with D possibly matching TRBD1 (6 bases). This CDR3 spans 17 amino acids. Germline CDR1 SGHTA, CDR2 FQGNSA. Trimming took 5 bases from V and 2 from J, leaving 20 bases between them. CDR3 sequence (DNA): TGTGCCAGCAGCCCGTCTAGGACAGCCTACCCCACAGATACGCAGTATTTT. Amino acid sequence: CASSPSRTAYPTDTQYF.

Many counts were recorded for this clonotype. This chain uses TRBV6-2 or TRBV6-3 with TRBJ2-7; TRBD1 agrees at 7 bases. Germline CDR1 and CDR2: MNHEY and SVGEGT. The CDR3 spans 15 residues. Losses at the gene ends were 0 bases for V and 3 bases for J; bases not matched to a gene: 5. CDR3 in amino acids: CASSYSGTAYYEQYF. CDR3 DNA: TGTGCCAGCAGTTACTCCGGGACAGCCTACTACGAGCAGTACTTC.

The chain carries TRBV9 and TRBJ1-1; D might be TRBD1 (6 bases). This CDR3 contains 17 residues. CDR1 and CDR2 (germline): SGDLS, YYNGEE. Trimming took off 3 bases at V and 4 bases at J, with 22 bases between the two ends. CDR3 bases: TGTGCCAGCAGCGATCATTCGGGGGCGCCGGGCAGCACTGAAGCTTTCTTT. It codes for CASSDHSGAPGSTEAFF. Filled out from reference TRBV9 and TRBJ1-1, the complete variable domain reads DSGVTQTPKHLITATGQRVTLRCSPRSGDLSVYWYQQSLDQGLQFLIQYYNGEERAKGNILERFSAQQFPDLHSELNLSSLELGDSALYFCASSDHSGAPGSTEAFFGQGTRLTVV.

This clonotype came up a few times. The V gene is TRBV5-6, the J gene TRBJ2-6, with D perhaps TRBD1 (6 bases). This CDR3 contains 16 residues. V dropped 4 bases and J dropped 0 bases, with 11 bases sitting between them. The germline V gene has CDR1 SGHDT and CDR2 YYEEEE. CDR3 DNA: TGTGCCAGCAGCGGGGACAATCCCTCTGGGGCCAACGTCCTGACTTTC. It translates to CASSGDNPSGANVLTF. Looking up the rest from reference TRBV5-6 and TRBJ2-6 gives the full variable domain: DAGVTQSPTHLIKTRGQQVTLRCSPKSGHDTVSWYQQALGQGPQFIFQYYEEEERQRGNFPDRFSGHQFPNYSSELNVNALLLGDSALYLCASSGDNPSGANVLTFGAGSRLTVL.

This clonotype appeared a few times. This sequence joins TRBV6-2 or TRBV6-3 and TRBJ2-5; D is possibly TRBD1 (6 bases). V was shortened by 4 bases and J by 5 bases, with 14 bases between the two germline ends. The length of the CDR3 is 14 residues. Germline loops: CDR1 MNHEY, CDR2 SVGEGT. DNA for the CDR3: TGTGCCAGCAGTTCAAACAGGGTTTGGGAGACCCAGTACTTC. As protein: CASSSNRVWETQYF.

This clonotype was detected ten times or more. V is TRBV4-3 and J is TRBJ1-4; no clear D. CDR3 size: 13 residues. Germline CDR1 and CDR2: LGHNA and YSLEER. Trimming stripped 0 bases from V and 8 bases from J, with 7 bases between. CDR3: CASSQELFEKLFF. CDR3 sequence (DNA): TGCGCCAGCAGCCAAGAATTATTCGAAAAACTGTTTTTT.

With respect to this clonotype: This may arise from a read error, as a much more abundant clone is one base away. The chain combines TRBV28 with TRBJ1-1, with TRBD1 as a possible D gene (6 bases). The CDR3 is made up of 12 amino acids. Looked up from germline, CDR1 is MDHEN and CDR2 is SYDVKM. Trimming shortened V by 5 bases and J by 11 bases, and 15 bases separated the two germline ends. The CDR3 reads CASSGDMLNAFF. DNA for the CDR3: TGTGCCAGCAGTGGGGACATGCTTAATGCTTTCTTT. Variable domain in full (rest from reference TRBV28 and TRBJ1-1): DVKVTQSSRYLVKRTGEKVFLECVQDMDHENMFWYRQDPGLGLRLIYFSYDVKMKEKGDIPEGYSVSREKKERFSLILESASTNQTSMYLCASSGDMLNAFFGQGTRLTVV.